The 30 T cell receptor beta chains below come from one sample, sequenced in a study of T cells in Graves' hyperthyroidism and ophthalmopathy. Amplification of TCR beta CDR3 regions was performed using RNA transcripts as template. The primer set for the first-round RT-PCR of the TCR CDR3 was HTBI. One entry per CDR3 protein, called by TCRdb with MiXCR from the multiplex PCR reads. The sample shows some 620,000 distinct CDR3 sequences, 15% to 20% of them seen only once. What was sequenced was blood. The source of these receptors is a woman aged 30 to 39 with Graves' hyperthyroidism.

In this sample, this clonotype turned up a few times. The chain links TRBV11-2 to TRBJ1-3; the D is unclear. The V gene's germline CDR1 is SGHAT and CDR2 FQNNGV. The CDR3 covers 15 residues. V was pared by 3 bases and J by 2 bases, with 11 bases between. The CDR3 loop is CASSFWGLTGNTIYF. The CDR3, as DNA: TGTGCCAGCAGCTTTTGGGGTCTTACTGGAAACACCATATATTTT.

This clonotype was recorded at least ten times. The gene calls are TRBV6-2 or TRBV6-3 and TRBJ2-1; the match to TRBD2 covers 13 bases. The ends lost 5 bases at V and 7 bases at J; junction bases unmatched: 17. The CDR3 contains 19 residues. The germline V gene has CDR1 MNHEY and CDR2 SVGEGT. CDR3 sequence: CASSPPGLAGRLMRNEQFF. The CDR3 DNA sequence: TGTGCCAGCAGTCCCCCGGGACTAGCGGGAAGGTTGATGAGGAATGAGCAGTTCTTC.

This clonotype has more than one count but fewer than ten. The chain is built from TRBV30 and TRBJ2-1, with 8 positions matching TRBD1. This CDR3 is 14 amino acids long. Germline assignment: CDR1 GTSNPN and CDR2 SVGIG (reference sequence). The trim removed 5 bases at V and 3 bases at J, leaving 6 bases unmatched. CDR3 in amino acids: CAWEDRVNYNEQFF. Written as DNA, the CDR3 is TGTGCCTGGGAGGACAGGGTTAACTACAATGAGCAGTTCTTC.

This clonotype occurred once. The CDR3 ends on some other residue instead of the conserved phenylalanine or tryptophan, so this is likely a read error. The chain employs TRBV11-3 and TRBJ1-1; D uncertain. Germline CDR1 is SGHNT and CDR2 is YENEEA. This CDR3 is 13 amino acids long. Trimming removed 5 bases at V and 2 bases at J, with 9 bases between. The CDR3 nucleotides read TGTGCCAGCAGCCTTACTCCTAACACTGAAGCTTTCTCT. Its translation is CASSLTPNTEAFS.

This clonotype was counted ten times or more. The chain joins TRBV5-1 to TRBJ1-1; D is uncertain. V was trimmed by 2 bases and J by 1 base, leaving 6 bases between them. Germline CDR1 reads SGHRS; CDR2 reads YFSETQ. The CDR3 length is 13 residues. CDR3 bases: TGCGCCAGCAGCTTCTTGCCGAACACTGAAGCTTTCTTT. Its protein product is CASSFLPNTEAFF. The full variable domain, in which reference TRBV5-1 and TRBJ1-1 provide the parts outside the CDR3, is KAGVTQTPRYLIKTRGQQVTLSCSPISGHRSVSWYQQTPGQGLQFLFEYFSETQRNKGNFPGRFSGRQFSNSRSEMNVSTLELGDSALYLCASSFLPNTEAFFGQGTRLTVV.

V usage is TRBV12-3 or TRBV12-4 and J usage is TRBJ2-2, with TRBD2 identical over 12 bases. This CDR3 comprises 15 residues. The V and J ends lost 6 bases and 6 bases, in that order; junction bases with no gene match: 5. CDR3 sequence reads: CASSLAGGGSGELFF. The CDR3 nucleotides read TGTGCCAGCAGCCTAGCGGGAGGGGGGTCCGGGGAGCTGTTTTTT.

There are a few counts of this clonotype. J is TRBJ1-1 and V is TRBV7-3, with a weak D call TRBD1 (6 bases). V shed 5 bases and J shed 1 base, with 11 bases lying between them. This CDR3 is 14 amino acids long. Germline values: CDR1 SGHTA, CDR2 FQGTGA. The DNA of the CDR3 is TGTGCCAGCAGCAGCACAGGGAAGAACACTGAAGCTTTCTTT. Amino acid sequence: CASSSTGKNTEAFF.

V gene TRBV6-5 combines with J gene TRBJ2-2; a possible D gene is TRBD2 (6 bases). Trimming pared 2 bases from V and 2 bases from J, leaving 18 bases between. Germline V gives CDR1 MNHEY, CDR2 SVGAGI. The CDR3 spans 18 residues. CDR3 region: CASSYAVGGQINTGELFF. The CDR3 nucleotides read TGTGCCAGCAGTTACGCAGTCGGAGGGCAGATTAACACCGGGGAGCTGTTTTTT.

This clonotype was found many times. The genes are TRBV9 and TRBJ2-3; 10 nucleotides align to TRBD2. This CDR3 region has 17 residues. Trimming removed 3 bases from V and 4 bases from J; junction bases left unmatched: 11. Germline-derived CDR1 and CDR2 are SGDLS and YYNGEE. CDR3 region: CASSGPSGTSDSDTQYF. In nucleotides, the CDR3 is TGTGCCAGCAGCGGCCCCTCCGGGACTAGCGACTCAGATACGCAGTATTTT.

V usage is TRBV29-1 and J usage is TRBJ1-2; D remains ambiguous. The CDR3 loop spans 13 amino acids. Germline assignment: CDR1 SQVTM and CDR2 ANQGSEA. Trimming took off 4 bases at V and 4 bases at J, with 13 bases between the two ends. The CDR3 DNA reads TGCAGCGTTGTAGACGACGTTTTCTATGGCTACACCTTC. Translated, it gives CSVVDDVFYGYTF.

J is TRBJ2-1 and V is TRBV11-3; no reliable D call. Germline V gene sequence: CDR1 SGHNT, CDR2 YENEEA. The CDR3 is made up of 15 amino acids. V was pared by 3 bases and J by 7 bases, with 16 bases between. The CDR3 reads CASSLGLRIGNEQFF. The CDR3 DNA sequence: TGTGCCAGCAGCTTGGGTTTAAGAATTGGGAATGAGCAGTTCTTC.

This clonotype has a count of ten or more. This rearrangement joins TRBV7-9 to TRBJ1-1; possibly TRBD1 for D (5 bases). The V end lost 5 bases, the J end lost 0 bases, and 13 bases lay between the germline ends. This CDR3 is 15 amino acids long. Germline assignment: CDR1 SEHNR and CDR2 FQNEAQ (reference sequence). The DNA of the CDR3 is TGTGCCAGCAGCGCCAATACGGGGGTGAACACTGAAGCTTTCTTT. This sequence encodes CASSANTGVNTEAFF.

The sample holds many counts of this clonotype. The chain links TRBV7-2 to TRBJ2-1; no definite D call. The CDR3 is 11 residues long. V lost 5 bases to trimming and J lost 7 bases, with 6 bases between them. The germline V gene has CDR1 SGHTA and CDR2 FQGNSA. Here the CDR3 DNA reads TGTGCCAGCAGCGTCACGAATGAGCAGTTCTTC. Residues: CASSVTNEQFF.

The J gene is TRBJ1-2, the V gene TRBV29-1; no reliable D call. Deletions cut 6 bases from V and 8 bases from J, with 13 bases between. The CDR3 covers 11 residues. CDR1 is SQVTM, CDR2 ANQGSEA, per germline. CDR3 bases: TGCAGCGTCTTGGTGGCTTCGGGCTACACCTTC. This sequence encodes CSVLVASGYTF.

This chain uses TRBV7-2 with TRBJ2-5; 9 positions agree with TRBD2. There are 14 residues in the CDR3. The trim removed 3 bases at V and 3 bases at J, leaving 2 bases unmatched. Germline loops: CDR1 SGHTA, CDR2 FQGNSA. In DNA form, the CDR3 reads TGTGCCAGCAGCTTCTTAGCGGGAGAAGAGACCCAGTACTTC. Its protein product is CASSFLAGEETQYF.

On this clonotype: A clone one base away is much larger, so this may be a read error. This sequence joins TRBV11-3 and TRBJ2-1, with D possibly TRBD2 on 6 matching bases. The V end lost 5 bases, the J end lost 13 bases, and 18 bases lay between the germline ends. CDR1 and CDR2 (germline): SGHNT, YENEEA. This CDR3 spans 13 amino acids. The CDR3 is CASSLGLTSGQFF. Written as DNA, the CDR3 is TGTGCCAGCAGCCTGGGACTTACTAGTGGCCAGTTCTTC.

This clonotype has ten or more counts. V gene TRBV28 combines with J gene TRBJ1-5; 9 nucleotides line up with TRBD1. Germline CDR1 and CDR2: MDHEN and SYDVKM. This CDR3 spans 15 amino acids. The trim removed 6 bases at V and 4 bases at J, leaving 7 bases unmatched. The CDR3: CASSTPGQGNQPQHF. The CDR3 DNA follows: TGTGCCAGCAGCACCCCGGGACAGGGAAATCAGCCCCAGCATTTT.

This clonotype came up many times. The chain has TRBV20-1 and TRBJ2-7; 12 positions match TRBD2. This CDR3 has 19 amino acids. The V segment lost 1 base and the J segment 2 bases; nucleotides outside the gene matches: 15. Germline V gene lookup returns CDR1 DFQATT and CDR2 SNEGSKA (reference sequence). In nucleotides, the CDR3 is TGCAGTGCTAGAGGCAGGGGGCCAGGGACTAGCGGGTCCACCTACGAGCAGTACTTC. This encodes CSARGRGPGTSGSTYEQYF.

This clonotype came up a few times. The chain recombines TRBV9 with TRBJ2-2; D might be TRBD1 (6 bases). Germline V lookup: CDR1 SGDLS, CDR2 YYNGEE. The V gene lost 2 bases and the J gene lost 4 bases, with 9 bases spanning the gap. The CDR3 runs 14 residues. Written as DNA, the CDR3 is TGTGCCAGCAGCGTTGACAGGATCACCGGGGAGCTGTTTTTT. Protein product: CASSVDRITGELFF.

This clonotype was observed at least ten times. This chain uses TRBV28 with TRBJ1-1, with D hard to call. The CDR3 covers 13 residues. V was clipped by 8 bases and J by 7 bases, with 17 bases between them. CDR1 and CDR2 (germline): MDHEN, SYDVKM. CDR3 nucleotide sequence: TGTGCCAGCGGAAATGCGGGTTCCCTTGAAGCTTTCTTT. Translation gives CASGNAGSLEAFF.

The gene calls are TRBV10-3 and TRBJ1-6; D is unresolved. CDR1 and CDR2 from the germline V gene are ENHRY and SYGVKD. V lost 6 bases to trimming and J lost 5 bases, with 8 bases between them. The CDR3 has 13 residues. Here the CDR3 reads CAISGRDNSPLHF. In DNA form, the CDR3 reads TGTGCCATCAGCGGCCGAGATAATTCACCCCTCCACTTT.

This chain uses TRBV10-3 with TRBJ1-1; 9 nucleotides agree with TRBD1. The CDR3 has 14 residues. The trim removed 6 bases at V and 1 base at J, leaving 3 bases unmatched. The germline V gene encodes CDR1 ENHRY and CDR2 SYGVKD. CDR3 region: CAIRVGQGNTEAFF. DNA of the CDR3: TGTGCCATCAGGGTGGGACAGGGGAACACTGAAGCTTTCTTT.

This clonotype was counted only a few times. The V call is TRBV2, the J call TRBJ1-4; a weak D match, TRBD1 (6 bases). This CDR3 has 13 residues. CDR1 and CDR2 from the germline V gene are SNHLY and FYNNEI. Trimming left V 6 bases short and J 6 bases short, with 11 bases between. CDR3: CASRPGTYEKLFF. CDR3 nucleotide sequence: TGTGCCAGCAGGCCCGGGACATATGAAAAACTGTTTTTT. The full variable domain, in which reference TRBV2 and TRBJ1-4 provide the parts outside the CDR3, is EPEVTQTPSHQVTQMGQEVILRCVPISNHLYFYWYRQILGQKVEFLVSFYNNEISEKSEIFDDQFSVERPDGSNFTLKIRSTKLEDSAMYFCASRPGTYEKLFFGSGTQLSVL.

The sample holds many counts of this clonotype. This chain uses TRBV6-2 or TRBV6-3 with TRBJ1-6; D unresolved. This CDR3 contains 11 residues. Germline CDR1 is MNHEY and CDR2 is SVGEGT. V was clipped by 8 bases and J by 10 bases, with 9 bases between them. The CDR3 here is CASRTESPLHF. In DNA form, the CDR3 reads TGTGCCAGCCGCACCGAATCACCCCTCCACTTT.

In its sample, this clonotype was seen a few times. V is TRBV27 and J is TRBJ2-3, with D possibly matching TRBD2 (6 bases). Germline lookup yields CDR1 MNHEY and CDR2 SMNVEV (reference sequence). CDR3 size: 15 residues. The V gene lost 3 bases and the J gene lost 5 bases, with 15 bases spanning the gap. This CDR3 is CASSLILASRDTQYF. The CDR3 region has the DNA TGTGCCAGCAGTTTGATTCTAGCGTCCCGAGATACGCAGTATTTT.

V is TRBV7-9 and J is TRBJ1-1; 9 nucleotides match TRBD1. Trimming at V came to 5 bases and at J to 4 bases, leaving 17 bases not matched to a gene. Germline assignment: CDR1 SEHNR and CDR2 FQNEAQ (reference sequence). The CDR3 contains 18 residues. The chain's CDR3 is CASSPLQGALIRVTEAFF. The CDR3 DNA follows: TGTGCCAGCAGCCCCTTACAGGGGGCGCTTATTCGGGTCACTGAAGCTTTCTTT.

This clonotype was seen ten or more times. V and J are TRBV28 and TRBJ1-2, with a weak D call TRBD1 (5 bases). This CDR3 region has 13 residues. Germline lookup yields CDR1 MDHEN and CDR2 SYDVKM. V shed 3 bases and J shed 3 bases, with 8 bases lying between them. CDR3 DNA sequence: TGTGCCAGCAGTTTCGGCAGGGACTATGGCTACACCTTC. It translates to CASSFGRDYGYTF.

This clonotype has at least ten counts. The rearrangement joins TRBV27 to TRBJ1-2, with D maybe TRBD1 (5 bases). CDR1 is MNHEY and CDR2 is SMNVEV in the germline V gene (reference sequence). Trimming shortened V by 0 bases and J by 4 bases, and 12 bases separated the two germline ends. This CDR3 is built from 15 residues. The CDR3 loop reads CASSLSSGVGYGYTF. CDR3 nucleotides: TGTGCCAGCAGTTTATCATCGGGGGTGGGCTATGGCTACACCTTC.

This clonotype was recorded a few times. The rearrangement joins TRBV20-1 to TRBJ1-1, with a weak D call TRBD1 (6 bases). The CDR3 consists of 14 residues. In germline, CDR1 is DFQATT, CDR2 SNEGSKA (reference sequence). V lost 5 bases, J lost 3 bases, and 16 bases lay in between. The DNA for the CDR3 is TGCAGTGCTCGAAGGACAGCGGCGTACACTGAAGCTTTCTTT. This sequence encodes CSARRTAAYTEAFF.

This clonotype has just a few counts. This chain uses TRBV29-1 with TRBJ2-1; D call uncertain. The CDR3 is 13 residues long. V was shortened by 3 bases and J by 10 bases, with 16 bases between the two germline ends. Per the germline V gene, CDR1 is SQVTM and CDR2 is ANQGSEA. CDR3: CSVDPPLELEQFF. In DNA form, the CDR3 reads TGCAGCGTTGACCCCCCTCTAGAATTGGAGCAGTTCTTC.